The 25 T cell receptor beta chains presented below share a single source sample, sequenced in a study of blood T cell repertoires in COVID-19. The method was immunoSEQ multiplex PCR; TCRdb's version includes in-frame clones alone and lacks a portion of them. The table records more than 300,000 clones, about nine tenths of them present only once. Material for sequencing was PBMCs or T cells enriched from blood (not recorded which). The origin of the receptors is a woman in her thirties or forties who had been exposed to COVID-19.

The CDR3 nucleotides are TGTGCCAGCAGCCGCGGGGACAGTGGGGAAGCTTTCTTT. Protein: CASSRGDSGEAFF. The chain has TRBV3-1 (or the pseudogene TRBV3-2) and TRBJ1-1, with 7 bases aligning to TRBD1. Germline V gives CDR1 LGHDT, CDR2 YNNKEL (reference sequence). V shed 4 bases, J shed 8 bases, and the junction held 7 bases outside the gene matches. This CDR3 spans 13 amino acids.

The rearrangement joins TRBV5-6 to TRBJ1-5; D unclear. Germline lookup yields CDR1 SGHDT and CDR2 YYEEEE. The V and J ends lost 0 bases and 2 bases respectively, with 9 bases between them. The CDR3 is made up of 15 amino acids. CDR3 DNA: TGTGCCAGCAGCTTGGCCTTGAGGGGCAATCAGCCCCAGCATTTT. Translating gives CASSLALRGNQPQHF.

The chain links TRBV29-1 to TRBJ1-1, with 7 positions matching TRBD1. This CDR3 has 13 residues. V shed 3 bases, J shed 5 bases, and the junction held 6 bases outside the gene matches. The germline CDR1 and CDR2 sequences are SQVTM and ANQGSEA. CDR3 DNA sequence: TGCAGCGTTGAGCCGCAGGGGGTGACTGAAGCTTTCTTT. Residues: CSVEPQGVTEAFF. Full variable domain (outside the CDR3, taken from reference TRBV29-1 and TRBJ1-1): SAVISQKPSRDICQRGTSLTIQCQVDSQVTMMFWYRQQPGQSLTLIATANQGSEATYESGFVIDKFPISRPNLTFSTLTVSNMSPEDSSIYLCSVEPQGVTEAFFGQGTRLTVV.

This chain uses TRBV19 with TRBJ1-2; 7 bases agree with TRBD1. V gave up 3 bases and J gave up 6 bases; unmatched junction bases: 10. Looked up from germline, CDR1 is LNHDA and CDR2 is SQIVND (reference sequence). The CDR3 sequence is 15 residues long. The CDR3 bases are TGTGCCAGTAGTATCAGATTACAGGGGAAGGATGGCTACACCTTC. Its protein is CASSIRLQGKDGYTF. Full variable domain (outside the CDR3, taken from reference TRBV19 and TRBJ1-2): DGGITQSPKYLFRKEGQNVTLSCEQNLNHDAMYWYRQDPGQGLRLIYYSQIVNDFQKGDIAEGYSVSREKKESFPLTVTSAQKNPTAFYLCASSIRLQGKDGYTFGSGTRLTVV.

In regard to this clone: At one boundary the junction diverges from the germline segment, which might be a read error. The chain employs TRBV2 and TRBJ2-1; 13 bases are shared with TRBD2. Germline V gene lookup returns CDR1 SNHLY and CDR2 FYNNEI. The CDR3 runs to 14 residues. The CDR3 DNA reads TGTGCCAGTAGTGGGACTAGCGGGGCCAATGAGCAGTTCTTC. It translates to CASSGTSGANEQFF. Drawing the rest from reference TRBV2 and TRBJ2-1, the complete variable domain is EPEVTQTPSHQVTQMGQEVILRCVPISNHLYFYWYRQILGQKVEFLVSFYNNEISEKSEIFDDQFSVERPDGSNFTLKIRSTKLEDSAMYFCASSGTSGANEQFFGPGTRLTVL.

The J gene is TRBJ1-2, the V gene TRBV28, with 8 bases lining up with TRBD1. The CDR3 contains 14 residues. Per the germline V gene, CDR1 is MDHEN and CDR2 is SYDVKM. V trimming: 5 bases; J trimming: 0 bases; junction bases outside the gene matches: 2. The CDR3 nucleotides read TGTGCCAGCAGTGGGACAGGATCTAACTATGGCTACACCTTC. Translated: CASSGTGSNYGYTF.

This chain connects TRBV6-5 to TRBJ2-7; D call uncertain. The CDR3 is 13 amino acids. Germline V gene lookup returns CDR1 MNHEY and CDR2 SVGAGI. V dropped 2 bases and J dropped 6 bases, with 11 bases sitting between them. The CDR3 region is CASSYDKFSEQYF. CDR3 DNA: TGTGCCAGCAGTTACGACAAATTCTCCGAGCAGTACTTC.

The V and J genes are TRBV30 and TRBJ1-5, with D perhaps matching TRBD1 (5 bases). Trimming left V 1 base short and J 4 bases short, with 17 bases between. This CDR3 has 16 residues. Germline CDR1 is GTSNPN and CDR2 is SVGIG (reference sequence). CDR3: CAWSDRGGIGNQPQHF. The DNA of the CDR3 is TGTGCCTGGAGTGACCGGGGGGGGATAGGAAATCAGCCCCAGCATTTT.

The table lists this clone with a count of one. The V and J genes are TRBV6-6 and TRBJ1-1; D is uncertain. The germline V gene has CDR1 MNHNY and CDR2 SVGAGI (reference sequence). This CDR3 is built from 12 residues. V lost 3 bases, J lost 7 bases, and 9 bases lay in between. CDR3 DNA sequence: TGTGCCAGCAGTTATCGACTGAATGAAGCTTTCTTT. Its translation: CASSYRLNEAFF.

The chain employs TRBV2 and TRBJ2-3; D is undetermined. Trimming pared 4 bases from V and 0 bases from J, leaving 11 bases between. The CDR3 extends over 15 amino acids. Germline CDR1 SNHLY, CDR2 FYNNEI. CDR3 sequence (DNA): TGTGCCAGCAGTGTGCGGCAGACTAGCACAGATACGCAGTATTTT. Translation gives CASSVRQTSTDTQYF.

This chain uses TRBV7-3 with TRBJ2-1; possible D gene TRBD2, 6 bases. Germline V lookup: CDR1 SGHTA, CDR2 FQGTGA. The V end was cut by 4 bases, the J end by 5 bases, with 9 bases between. This CDR3 is 13 amino acids long. The CDR3 here is CASSYRLDNEQFF. CDR3 in DNA: TGTGCCAGCAGCTACCGACTAGACAATGAGCAGTTCTTC.

This chain connects TRBV24-1 to TRBJ2-1; TRBD1 matches 11 bases. V gave up 3 bases and J gave up 5 bases; unmatched junction bases: 2. Looked up from germline, CDR1 is KGHDR and CDR2 is SFDVKD. This CDR3 contains 15 residues. The CDR3 region has the DNA TGTGCCACCAGTGATCCGGGACAGGGGGACAATGAGCAGTTCTTC. As protein: CATSDPGQGDNEQFF.

This clone has only one observation. The genes are TRBV7-9 and TRBJ2-5; weak D call: TRBD1 (7 bases). With 2 bases removed from V and 10 bases from J, the gap between germline ends came to 14 bases. The CDR3 is 13 amino acids. Germline V gives CDR1 SEHNR, CDR2 FQNEAQ (reference sequence). The CDR3 here is CASSLTQGGFQYF. The CDR3 region has the DNA TGTGCCAGCAGCTTAACTCAGGGGGGATTCCAGTACTTC. Full variable domain (missing parts from reference TRBV7-9 and TRBJ2-5): DTGVSQNPRHKITKRGQNVTFRCDPISEHNRLYWYRQTLGQGPEFLTYFQNEAQLEKSRLLSDRFSAERPKGSFSTLEIQRTEQGDSAMYLCASSLTQGGFQYFGPGTRLLVL.

This clone appeared a single time. The chain has TRBV29-1 and TRBJ1-5; the D is unclear. This CDR3 is 14 amino acids long. Trimming cost V 6 bases and J 0 bases, with 12 bases left between them. Germline V CDR1 and CDR2: SQVTM, ANQGSEA. The CDR3 region is CSVATDYSNQPQHF. The CDR3 coding sequence is TGCAGCGTCGCCACAGATTATAGCAATCAGCCCCAGCATTTT.

CDR3 amino acids: CAWSTQGGLEKLFF. The CDR3, as DNA: TGTGCCTGGTCAACACAGGGGGGTTTAGAAAAACTGTTTTTT. The rearrangement uses TRBV30 and TRBJ1-4; TRBD1 aligns across 8 bases. J lost 8 bases, V lost 5 bases, and 10 bases had no gene match. Germline V gene data show CDR1 as GTSNPN and CDR2 as SVGIG (reference sequence). The CDR3 covers 14 residues.

This chain links TRBV30 with TRBJ2-3; 7 nucleotides match TRBD2. CDR1 is GTSNPN, CDR2 SVGIG, per germline (reference sequence). J lost 2 bases, V lost 0 bases, and 11 bases had no gene match. The CDR3 is made up of 17 amino acids. DNA of the CDR3: TGTGCCTGGAGTGTCTCTCTGACTAGCAGGGTCACAGATACGCAGTATTTT. Translating gives CAWSVSLTSRVTDTQYF.

The chain uses TRBV19 and TRBJ2-7; 10 bases align to TRBD2. The length of the CDR3 is 15 residues. Per germline, CDR1 LNHDA and CDR2 SQIVND (reference sequence). The V and J ends lost 3 bases and 6 bases, in that order; junction bases with no gene match: 8. The CDR3 DNA reads TGTGCCAGTAGTATTGCTCTAGCGGGAGAAATCGAGCAGTACTTC. Its translation: CASSIALAGEIEQYF.

V gene TRBV7-2 combines with J gene TRBJ1-4, with no clear D. There are 15 residues in the CDR3. Germline CDR1 reads SGHTA; CDR2 reads FQGNSA. V lost 5 bases and J 2 bases, leaving 12 bases between the germline ends. The DNA of the CDR3 is TGTGCCAGCAGCACCACGGGAAGCACTAATGAAAAACTGTTTTTT. Translated: CASSTTGSTNEKLFF.

The V call is TRBV6-2 or TRBV6-3, the J call TRBJ2-1; 8 bases match TRBD2. Germline V gives CDR1 MNHEY, CDR2 SVGEGT. CDR3 length equals 14 residues. The ends lost 5 bases at V and 5 bases at J; junction bases unmatched: 5. The CDR3 reads CASSESGGDNEQFF. In nucleotides, the CDR3 is TGTGCCAGCAGTGAGAGCGGGGGAGACAATGAGCAGTTCTTC.

J is TRBJ1-2 and V is TRBV7-9; D perhaps matches TRBD1 (6 bases). Germline V lookup: CDR1 SEHNR, CDR2 FQNEAQ (reference sequence). V lost 5 bases and J 7 bases, leaving 11 bases between the germline ends. The CDR3 is 12 residues long. This chain's CDR3 is CASSQQGSGYTF. The CDR3 coding sequence is TGTGCCAGCAGCCAACAGGGCTCTGGCTACACCTTC.

A note on this clone: Other DNA sequences within the sample encode an identical CDR3. The CDR3 DNA follows: TGTGCCAGCAGCTTAGGACGGAGATCGAACACTGAAGCTTTCTTT. This codes for CASSLGRRSNTEAFF. The chain combines TRBV7-2 with TRBJ1-1, with D uncertain. Trimming took 1 base from V and 1 from J, leaving 10 bases between them. The germline V gene has CDR1 SGHTA and CDR2 FQGNSA. The CDR3 loop spans 15 amino acids.

The chain recombines TRBV6-2 or TRBV6-3 with TRBJ2-7; D gene uncertain. Germline V CDR1 and CDR2: MNHEY, SVGEGT. This CDR3 has 13 residues. The V end lost 4 bases, the J end lost 6 bases, and 13 bases lay between the germline ends. CDR3 in amino acids: CASSSLESLEQYF. The CDR3 DNA follows: TGTGCCAGCAGTTCCCTCGAAAGCCTCGAGCAGTACTTC.

V gene TRBV9 combines with J gene TRBJ1-6; the D gene is possibly TRBD1 (5 bases). This CDR3 has 15 residues. Looked up from germline, CDR1 is SGDLS and CDR2 is YYNGEE. The ends were cut back, 0 bases at V and 7 bases at J, with 11 bases in the middle. CDR3 nucleotide sequence: TGTGCCAGCAGCGTAGGAACAGGTTTCAATTCACCCCTCCACTTT. It specifies CASSVGTGFNSPLHF.

The chain couples TRBV29-1 to TRBJ2-3; tentatively, D is TRBD2 (7 bases). The CDR3 length is 15 residues. Per germline, CDR1 SQVTM and CDR2 ANQGSEA. Deletions cut 6 bases from V and 0 bases from J, with 16 bases between. CDR3 in amino acids: CSVPYRGASTDTQYF. The DNA for the CDR3 is TGCAGCGTCCCTTATCGGGGGGCCAGCACAGATACGCAGTATTTT.

This chain links TRBV30 with TRBJ1-2; 8 bases map to TRBD1. V dropped 2 bases and J dropped 6; count of bases not matched to a gene: 5. The CDR3 runs 13 residues. CDR1 and CDR2 from the germline V gene are GTSNPN and SVGIG (reference sequence). The CDR3 coding sequence is TGTGCCTGGAGTTTGGACAGGGAAAATGGCTACACCTTC. As protein: CAWSLDRENGYTF.